The clone carrying this T cell receptor (beta chain) appeared a few times. This sample stems from a study of CD8+ T cells in alopecia areata. As for the study in general: Twice daily, treated patients received 5 to 10 mg of oral tofacitinib. Treated patients received severity scores based on the percentage of scalp area affected. The drug, tofacitinib, lasted 6 to 18 months, followed by 6 months off drug.

Germline CDR1 SGHRS, CDR2 YFSETQ. V lost 6 bases to trimming and J lost 0 bases, with 12 bases between them. CDR3 length: 14 amino acids. Investigators isolated RNA and reverse transcribed it into cDNA to act as the sequencing template. TCRdb keeps only in-frame clones here, not all; method: immunoSEQ multiplex PCR. This sample yields hundreds of thousands of clones, of which roughly 63% are seen a single time; around 0.84% belongs to the top ten. Regarding treatment: oral pan-JAK inhibitor, 5-10 mg twice daily. PBMCs were stained for CD3, CD4 and CD8, and CD4+ and CD8+ T cells were sorted. The sequencing used CD4+ T cells sorted from blood, collected at approximately week 51, from a patient treated with tofacitinib. The chain uses TRBV5-1 and TRBJ1-1; D ambiguous. This clonotype originated in a human donor with alopecia areata. CDR3 sequence reads: CASTADTMNTEAFF. Written as DNA, the CDR3 is TGCGCCAGCACGGCAGACACCATGAACACTGAAGCTTTCTTT.